This T cell receptor beta chain came from a study of shared clonotypes between healthy human individuals (TCRdb year 2020). Background on the whole study: The cohort comprised two women and a few men aged 18 to 49 years. For each donor, CD4 naive and CD4 memory were each run on three plates, CD8 naive on two plates, and CD8 memory on one plate. The study deeply sequenced blood TCR repertoires of roughly five healthy adults to estimate repertoire size and the extent of clonotype sharing between individuals. Different laboratories and diverse techniques were used to prepare libraries and sequence TCR repertoires, to increase sequencing depth and limit assay-specific biases. Leukapheresis yielded between about 0.94 and 9 billion PBMCs per donor.

What the authors observed across the whole study: Higher generation probabilities were observed for clonotypes shared by all four sorted-subset donors than for non-shared clonotypes. When a handful of donors were compared, the shared fraction of clonotypes was around 5% for naive CD4, roughly 3.3% for naive CD8, 2% to 2.5% for memory CD4, and around 0.4% for memory CD8. Incomplete sequencing was indicated by rarefaction of sorted-subset datasets, despite the large sequencing depth. Larger estimated clonotype richness was generally found for naive subsets than for memory subsets. Pairwise subsampling indicated that sequencing depth was expected to affect the degree of clonotype sharing among donors. Only blood was sampled, and tissue TCR repertoires likely differ from those in blood. Because the study included only a small number of donors, the genetic and exposure-history diversity represented was limited.

CD8 naive samples were CD45RO-negative cells positively selected for CCR7, giving a CD45RA+CCR7+ population that excluded TemRA cells. The donors were healthy, HIV-negative adults who had no recently reported acute infections or vaccinations. Every donor was a Caucasian adult living in Nashville, Tennessee, USA. Blood was obtained by leukapheresis, after which PBMCs were separated by Ficoll-Histopaque density gradient centrifugation and cryopreserved in liquid nitrogen vapor phase. Purity and quantity of every magnetically sorted T cell population were checked by analytical flow cytometry. From each sorted fraction, genomic DNA was isolated and quantified by UV absorbance on a Nanodrop 2000c. The CDR3 has 15 amino acids, counting the end cysteine and phenylalanine. CDR3 DNA only is kept here, 45 bases in frame from base 1. The germline V gene supplies CDR1 SGHTA and CDR2 FQGNSA. Trimming costs V 5 bases and J 2 bases, and their ends lie 13 bases apart.

Using the deep immunoSEQ assay, multiplex PCR amplified TCR CDR3 regions from genomic DNA. For each cell subset, the extracted genomic DNA was distributed evenly across all wells of several immunoSEQ 96-well plates, and each plate served as one replicate. For sorted subsets, 150 to 200 ng genomic DNA, equal to tens of thousands of T cell genomes, was loaded into each replicate PCR. Purified libraries were quantified with a Qubit 3.0 fluorometer, sized on a Bioanalyzer 2100, and re-quantified with the KAPA Library Quantification kit. Every immunoSEQ 96-well plate was sequenced on a dedicated single-read 150-cycle Illumina NextSeq 550 flow cell. The source study handled its data this way. Because only junctional sequences without quality scores were contained in the immunoSEQ output, filtering matching that applied to full-length reads could not be performed. To assign V/J genes and CDR3, sequences were annotated against IMGT germline references using PyIR, a Python wrapper for IgBLAST v1.9. Reads were filtered out if the reads had weak V/J assignments (E-value above 1e-6), no CDR3, stop codons, out-of-frame junctions, or ambiguous translated residues. A V3J clonotype was defined by an identical inferred V gene, J gene, and CDR3 amino acid sequence. The percentage overlap between two repertoires was calculated by dividing the number of shared unique clonotypes by the size of the smaller repertoire. Three approaches were used to assess repertoire richness: RTK rarefaction, the Chao1 estimator, and Recon v2.1 estimates of unobserved clonotypes. For all TCRbeta clonotypes obtained by the gDNA method from a few donors, generation probabilities were computed with OLGA. The immuneACCESS repertoire file appears here via TCRdb, limited to in-frame rearrangements. These files lack a portion of the clones; in checked studies, under half of the deficit traces to unresolved V genes, and the cause of the others is not known. V and J calls and clone size are given by that table; D and trimming were obtained from the DNA. The sample table shows approximately 2,000,000 clones, and 80% to 95% are seen once. The ten top clones hold under 2% of the sample.

As regards this clone: Its antigen remains undetermined. No base-level quality is on record; no much larger clone is a single base apart.

The V gene is TRBV7-2 and the J gene is TRBJ2-1; the D gene lacks a confident call. This clonotype was obtained from a man aged 18 to 29 in good health. Some clones in this sample may be carry-over from other donors' samples. Sequencing was performed on naive CD8+ T cells from PBMCs. Reading the label with the study, this specimen's cell subset or site is: CD45RA+CCR7+. The DNA sequence is as follows: TGTGCCAGCAGCCCCTACTGGGAAGCCTACAATGAGCAGTTCTTC. It translates as CASSPYWEAYNEQFF.